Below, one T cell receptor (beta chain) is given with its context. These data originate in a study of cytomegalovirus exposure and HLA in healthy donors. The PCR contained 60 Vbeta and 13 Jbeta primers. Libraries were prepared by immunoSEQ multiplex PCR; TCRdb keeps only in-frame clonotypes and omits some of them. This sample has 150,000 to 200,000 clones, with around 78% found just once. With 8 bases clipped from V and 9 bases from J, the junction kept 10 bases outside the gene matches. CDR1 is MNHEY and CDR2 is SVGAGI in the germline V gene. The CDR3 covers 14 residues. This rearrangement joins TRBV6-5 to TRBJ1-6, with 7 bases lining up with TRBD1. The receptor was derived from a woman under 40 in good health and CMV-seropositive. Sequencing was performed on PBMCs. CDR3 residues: CASAMTGMVSPLHF. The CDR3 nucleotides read TGTGCCAGCGCCATGACAGGGATGGTTTCACCCCTCCACTTT.